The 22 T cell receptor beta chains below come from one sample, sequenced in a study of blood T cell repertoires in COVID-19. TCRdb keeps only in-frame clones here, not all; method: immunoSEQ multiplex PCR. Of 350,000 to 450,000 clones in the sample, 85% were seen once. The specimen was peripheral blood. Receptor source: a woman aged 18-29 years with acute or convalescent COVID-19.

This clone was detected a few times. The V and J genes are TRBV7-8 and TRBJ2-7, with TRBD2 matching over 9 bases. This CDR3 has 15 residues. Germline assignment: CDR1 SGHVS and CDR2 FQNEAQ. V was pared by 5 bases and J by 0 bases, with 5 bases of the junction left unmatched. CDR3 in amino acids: CASSDSGSYSYEQYF. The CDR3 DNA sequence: TGTGCCAGCAGCGATAGCGGGAGCTACTCCTACGAGCAGTACTTC.

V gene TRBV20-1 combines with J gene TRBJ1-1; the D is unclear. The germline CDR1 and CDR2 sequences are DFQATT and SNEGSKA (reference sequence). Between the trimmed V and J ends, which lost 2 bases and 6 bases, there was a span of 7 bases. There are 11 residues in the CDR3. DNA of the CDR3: TGCAGTGCTAGAATCCAGGCTGAAGCTTTCTTT. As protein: CSARIQAEAFF.

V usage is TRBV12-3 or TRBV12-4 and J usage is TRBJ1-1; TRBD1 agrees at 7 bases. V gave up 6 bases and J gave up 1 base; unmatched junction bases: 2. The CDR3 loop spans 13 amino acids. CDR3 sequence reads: CASSRDRNTEAFF. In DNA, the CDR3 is TGTGCCAGCAGCAGGGACAGGAACACTGAAGCTTTCTTT.

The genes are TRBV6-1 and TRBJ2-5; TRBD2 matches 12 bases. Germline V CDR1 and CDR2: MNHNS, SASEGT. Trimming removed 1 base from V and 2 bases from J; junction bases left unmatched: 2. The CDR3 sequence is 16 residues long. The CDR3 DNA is TGTGCCAGCAGTGAAGGGCTAGCGGGGGGGCAAGAGACCCAGTACTTC. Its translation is CASSEGLAGGQETQYF.

The CDR3 DNA follows: TGTGCCACCAGTGAAGGGGGGGCGGACACCGGGGAGCTGTTTTTT. It encodes CATSEGGADTGELFF. This chain uses TRBV24-1 with TRBJ2-2; D perhaps matches TRBD2 (7 bases). This CDR3 spans 15 amino acids. V lost 4 bases and J 3 bases, leaving 11 bases between the germline ends. In germline, CDR1 is KGHDR, CDR2 SFDVKD.

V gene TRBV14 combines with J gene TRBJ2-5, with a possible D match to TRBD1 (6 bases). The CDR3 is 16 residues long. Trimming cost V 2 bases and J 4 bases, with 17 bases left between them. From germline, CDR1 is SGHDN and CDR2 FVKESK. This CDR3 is CASSQKRGAGAETQYF. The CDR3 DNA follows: TGTGCCAGCAGCCAAAAGAGAGGGGCAGGGGCAGAGACCCAGTACTTC.

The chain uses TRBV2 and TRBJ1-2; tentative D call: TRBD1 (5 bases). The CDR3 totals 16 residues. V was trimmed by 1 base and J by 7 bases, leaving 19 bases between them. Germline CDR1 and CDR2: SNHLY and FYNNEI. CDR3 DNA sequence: TGTGCCAGCAGTGAAGTTAAGGCAGGGCCCTTTTCTGGCTACACCTTC. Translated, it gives CASSEVKAGPFSGYTF.

DNA for the CDR3: TGCGCCAGCAGCCAAGACGGTCAGCGGGGTCCCACAGATACGCAGTATTTT. It translates to CASSQDGQRGPTDTQYF. This chain uses TRBV4-1 with TRBJ2-3, with 7 bases identical to TRBD2. Germline loops: CDR1 MGHRA, CDR2 YSYEKL. The junction had 8 bases not matched to a gene; V was cut back by 0 bases and J by 2 bases. The CDR3 loop spans 17 amino acids.

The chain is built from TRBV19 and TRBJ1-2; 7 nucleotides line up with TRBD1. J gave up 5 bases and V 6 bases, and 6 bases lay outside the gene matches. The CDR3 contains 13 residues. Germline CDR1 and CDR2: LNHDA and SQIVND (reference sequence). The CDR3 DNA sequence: TGTGCCAGTAGATCGGACAGGAGGTATGGCTACACCTTC. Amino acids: CASRSDRRYGYTF.

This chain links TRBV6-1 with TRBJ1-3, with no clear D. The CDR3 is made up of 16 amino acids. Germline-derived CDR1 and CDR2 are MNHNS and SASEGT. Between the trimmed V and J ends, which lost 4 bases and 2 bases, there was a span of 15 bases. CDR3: CASSARGGFTGNTIYF. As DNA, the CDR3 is TGTGCCAGCAGTGCCCGGGGAGGATTTACTGGAAACACCATATATTTT.

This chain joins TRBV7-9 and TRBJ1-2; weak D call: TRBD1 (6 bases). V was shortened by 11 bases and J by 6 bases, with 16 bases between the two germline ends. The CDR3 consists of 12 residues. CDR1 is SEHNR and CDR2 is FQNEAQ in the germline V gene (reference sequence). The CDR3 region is CAGHRDPDGYTF. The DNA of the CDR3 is TGTGCCGGACACAGGGATCCGGATGGCTACACCTTC.

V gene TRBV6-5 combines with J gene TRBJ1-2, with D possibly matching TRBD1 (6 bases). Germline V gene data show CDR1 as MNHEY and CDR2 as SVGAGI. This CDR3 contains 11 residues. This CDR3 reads CRSQGIYGYTF. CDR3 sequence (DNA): TGTCGGAGTCAGGGGATCTATGGCTACACCTTC.

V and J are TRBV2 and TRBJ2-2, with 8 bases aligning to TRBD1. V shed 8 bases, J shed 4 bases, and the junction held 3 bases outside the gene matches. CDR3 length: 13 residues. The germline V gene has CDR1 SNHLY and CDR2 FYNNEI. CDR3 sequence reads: CASGDRGTGELFF. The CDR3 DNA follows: TGTGCCAGCGGAGACAGGGGCACCGGGGAGCTGTTTTTT.

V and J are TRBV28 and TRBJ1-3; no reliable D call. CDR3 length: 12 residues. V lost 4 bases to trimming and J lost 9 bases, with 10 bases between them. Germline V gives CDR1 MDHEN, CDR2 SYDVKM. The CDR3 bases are TGTGCCAGCAGTTCCCCCCGGGGCACCATATATTTT. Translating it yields CASSSPRGTIYF.

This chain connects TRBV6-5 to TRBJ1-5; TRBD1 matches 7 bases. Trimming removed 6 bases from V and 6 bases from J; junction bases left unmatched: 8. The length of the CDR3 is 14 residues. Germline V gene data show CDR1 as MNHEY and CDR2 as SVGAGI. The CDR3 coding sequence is TGTGCCAGCAGACAGTGGCAGGGGGGTCAGCCCCAGCATTTT. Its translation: CASRQWQGGQPQHF.

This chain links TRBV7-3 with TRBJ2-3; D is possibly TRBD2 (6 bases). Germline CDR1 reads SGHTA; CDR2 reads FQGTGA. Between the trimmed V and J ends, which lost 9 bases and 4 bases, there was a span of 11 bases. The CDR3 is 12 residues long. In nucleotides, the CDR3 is TGTGCCAGTAGTACGGGGGCAGATACGCAGTATTTT. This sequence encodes CASSTGADTQYF.

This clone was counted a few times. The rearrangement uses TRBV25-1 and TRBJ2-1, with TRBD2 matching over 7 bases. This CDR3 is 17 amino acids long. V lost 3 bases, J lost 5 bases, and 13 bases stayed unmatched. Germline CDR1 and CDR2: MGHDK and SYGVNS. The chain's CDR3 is CASSDSRSAGRNNEQFF. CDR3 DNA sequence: TGTGCCAGCAGTGATTCGCGATCAGCGGGAAGAAACAATGAGCAGTTCTTC. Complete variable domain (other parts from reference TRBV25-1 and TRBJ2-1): EADIYQTPRYLVIGTGKKITLECSQTMGHDKMYWYQQDPGMELHLIHYSYGVNSTEKGDLSSESTVSRIRTEHFPLTLESARPSHTSQYLCASSDSRSAGRNNEQFFGPGTRLTVL.

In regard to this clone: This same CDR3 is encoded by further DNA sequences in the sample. CDR3 coding DNA: TGTGCCAGCAGCCAAGGGTACGGGTCCTACGAGCAGTACTTC. It encodes CASSQGYGSYEQYF. The chain has TRBV3-1 (or the pseudogene TRBV3-2) and TRBJ2-7; D call uncertain. V was shortened by 1 base and J by 1 base, with 8 bases between the two germline ends. This CDR3 comprises 14 residues. Germline CDR1 LGHDT, CDR2 YNNKEL (reference sequence).

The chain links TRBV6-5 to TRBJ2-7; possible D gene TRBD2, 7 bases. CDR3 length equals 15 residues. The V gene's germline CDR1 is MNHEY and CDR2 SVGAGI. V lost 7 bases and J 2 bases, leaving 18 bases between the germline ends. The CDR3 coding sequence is TGTGCCAGCACCCACCTCGGGGGGCCCACCTACGAGCAGTACTTC. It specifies CASTHLGGPTYEQYF.

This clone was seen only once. CDR3 amino acids: CAFHRDSSAGELFF. DNA of the CDR3: TGTGCCTTCCACCGGGACAGTTCCGCCGGGGAGCTGTTTTTT. This chain connects TRBV2 to TRBJ2-2, with 7 bases lining up with TRBD1. V lost 11 bases and J lost 6; bases outside the gene matches: 12. The V gene's germline CDR1 is SNHLY and CDR2 FYNNEI. The CDR3 runs 14 residues.

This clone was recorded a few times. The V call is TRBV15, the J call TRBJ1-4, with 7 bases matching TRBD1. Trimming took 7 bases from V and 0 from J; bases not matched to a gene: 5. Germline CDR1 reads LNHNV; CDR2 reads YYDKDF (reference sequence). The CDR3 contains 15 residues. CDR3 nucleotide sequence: TGTGCCACCAACCGACAGGGCGCAACTAATGAAAAACTGTTTTTT. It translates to CATNRQGATNEKLFF.

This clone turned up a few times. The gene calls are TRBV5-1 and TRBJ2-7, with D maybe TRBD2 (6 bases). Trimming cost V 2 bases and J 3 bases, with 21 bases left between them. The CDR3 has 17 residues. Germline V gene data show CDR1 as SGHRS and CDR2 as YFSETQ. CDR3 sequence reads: CASSLVPVVAVSYEQYF. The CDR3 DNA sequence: TGCGCCAGCAGCTTAGTTCCCGTGGTAGCGGTTAGCTACGAGCAGTACTTC.